Described below is a single T cell receptor (beta chain) sequence and its context. The antigen remains unidentified. This sample was taken from a study of human versus mouse CDR3 diversity and MHC coevolution. The CDR3 extends over 14 amino acids. V was clipped by 3 bases and J by 2 bases, with 10 bases between them. CDR1 is KGHSH and CDR2 is LQKENI in the germline V gene. Clones were sequenced by immunoSEQ multiplex PCR, and TCRdb holds only the in-frame ones, with some missing. The sample holds about 77,000 clones, 85% to 95% seen once. Study outcomes and limitations: Humans had the largest estimated TCR beta repertoire, about 1.5 million clonotypes.

The V and J genes are TRBV18 and TRBJ1-1; D is possibly TRBD1 (6 bases). The source material was naive CD4+ T cells from blood. Specified subset: CD45RO-negative CD62L-positive naive CD4 T cells. This TCR was sampled from a person between 25 and 69 years old in good health. The CDR3, as DNA: TGTGCCAGCTCACCGGCCAGGGGTAACACTGAAGCTTTCTTT. It translates to CASSPARGNTEAFF.